These T cell receptor beta chains were read from a single sample in a study of T-cell reconstitution after alpha-beta-depleted transplantation in children. MiXCR was run by TCRdb on the PCR reads, yielding one entry per CDR3 protein. Of some 600,000 distinct CDR3 sequences listed, 10% to 15% are singletons. The source material was PBMCs, mostly from graft donor cells, sampled 360 days after TCRalphabeta/CD19-depleted stem cell transplant. The receptors shown here come from a male patient younger than 18 who had a stem cell transplant for acute myeloid leukemia, so the T cells may come from the graft donor. The CDR3 runs from the conserved cysteine through the conserved F or W. A D gene is named only where the DNA matches it firmly. The size of a clone is reported for some rows only, either as once, few or many, or as a class for expanded clones.

v_gene,j_gene,abundance,d_gene,len,CDR3nt,CDR3aa
TRBV7-8,TRBJ2-7,few,TRBD1,13,TGTGCCAGCAGCTTAGAGGCGGACAGGGAGCAGTACTTC,CASSLEADREQYF
TRBV20-1,TRBJ1-5,few,.,13,TGCAGTGCTAGATCGGTTAGGGATCAGCCCCAGCATTTT,CSARSVRDQPQHF
TRBV11-1,TRBJ2-7,many,TRBD1,17,TGTGCCAGCAGCCCCAAACTACCGGACAGGGGCCCCTACGAGCAGTACTTC,CASSPKLPDRGPYEQYF
TRBV12-3/TRBV12-4,TRBJ1-5,.,.,15,TGTGCCAGCACTCTAAGGCAGGAAAGCAATCAGCCCCAGCATTTT,CASTLRQESNQPQHF
TRBV5-4,TRBJ2-1,.,.,16,TGTGCCAGCAGCTCTGAGGGCGGATGGGGCGGCAATGAGCAGTTCTTC,CASSSEGGWGGNEQFF
TRBV9,TRBJ2-2,.,TRBD1,16,TGTGCCAGCAGCGTAGCTGTACAGGGGAGCACCGGGGAGCTGTTTTTT,CASSVAVQGSTGELFF
TRBV2,TRBJ1-2,.,TRBD1,17,TGTGCCAGCAGTGCCCACAGGGGAAGGGGATACCTATATGGCTACACCTTC,CASSAHRGRGYLYGYTF
TRBV14,TRBJ2-5,few,.,15,TGTGCCAGCAGCCGCTGGGACACGGCTCTGGAGACCCAGTACTTC,CASSRWDTALETQYF
TRBV12-3/TRBV12-4,TRBJ1-2,few,.,13,TGTGCCAGCACTCTTATCGACGGCTACGGCTACACCTTC,CASTLIDGYGYTF
TRBV28,TRBJ2-7,few,TRBD2,14,TGTGCCAGCAGTAAGGCGGGAGATCGCTACGAGCAGTACTTC,CASSKAGDRYEQYF
TRBV29-1,TRBJ1-1,few,.,16,TGCAGCGTTCCGACCCCCCGGGGGGCGTTGAACACTGAAGCTTTCTTT,CSVPTPRGALNTEAFF
TRBV20-1,TRBJ2-1,many,.,14,TGCAGTGCTAGAGATAGGACTTCCATGAATGAGCAGTTCTTC,CSARDRTSMNEQFF
TRBV3-1,TRBJ1-1,few,.,13,TGTGCCAGCAGCCAGGGTGCCTACACTGAAGCTTTCTTT,CASSQGAYTEAFF
TRBV7-2,TRBJ2-7,.,.,14,TGTGCCAGCAGCTTAGCGGGCGGGGCTTACGAGCTGTACTTC,CASSLAGGAYELYF
TRBV2,TRBJ2-7,.,TRBD2,14,TGTGCCAGTCGAGCGGGAGAGGGCTCCTACGAGCAGTACTTC,CASRAGEGSYEQYF